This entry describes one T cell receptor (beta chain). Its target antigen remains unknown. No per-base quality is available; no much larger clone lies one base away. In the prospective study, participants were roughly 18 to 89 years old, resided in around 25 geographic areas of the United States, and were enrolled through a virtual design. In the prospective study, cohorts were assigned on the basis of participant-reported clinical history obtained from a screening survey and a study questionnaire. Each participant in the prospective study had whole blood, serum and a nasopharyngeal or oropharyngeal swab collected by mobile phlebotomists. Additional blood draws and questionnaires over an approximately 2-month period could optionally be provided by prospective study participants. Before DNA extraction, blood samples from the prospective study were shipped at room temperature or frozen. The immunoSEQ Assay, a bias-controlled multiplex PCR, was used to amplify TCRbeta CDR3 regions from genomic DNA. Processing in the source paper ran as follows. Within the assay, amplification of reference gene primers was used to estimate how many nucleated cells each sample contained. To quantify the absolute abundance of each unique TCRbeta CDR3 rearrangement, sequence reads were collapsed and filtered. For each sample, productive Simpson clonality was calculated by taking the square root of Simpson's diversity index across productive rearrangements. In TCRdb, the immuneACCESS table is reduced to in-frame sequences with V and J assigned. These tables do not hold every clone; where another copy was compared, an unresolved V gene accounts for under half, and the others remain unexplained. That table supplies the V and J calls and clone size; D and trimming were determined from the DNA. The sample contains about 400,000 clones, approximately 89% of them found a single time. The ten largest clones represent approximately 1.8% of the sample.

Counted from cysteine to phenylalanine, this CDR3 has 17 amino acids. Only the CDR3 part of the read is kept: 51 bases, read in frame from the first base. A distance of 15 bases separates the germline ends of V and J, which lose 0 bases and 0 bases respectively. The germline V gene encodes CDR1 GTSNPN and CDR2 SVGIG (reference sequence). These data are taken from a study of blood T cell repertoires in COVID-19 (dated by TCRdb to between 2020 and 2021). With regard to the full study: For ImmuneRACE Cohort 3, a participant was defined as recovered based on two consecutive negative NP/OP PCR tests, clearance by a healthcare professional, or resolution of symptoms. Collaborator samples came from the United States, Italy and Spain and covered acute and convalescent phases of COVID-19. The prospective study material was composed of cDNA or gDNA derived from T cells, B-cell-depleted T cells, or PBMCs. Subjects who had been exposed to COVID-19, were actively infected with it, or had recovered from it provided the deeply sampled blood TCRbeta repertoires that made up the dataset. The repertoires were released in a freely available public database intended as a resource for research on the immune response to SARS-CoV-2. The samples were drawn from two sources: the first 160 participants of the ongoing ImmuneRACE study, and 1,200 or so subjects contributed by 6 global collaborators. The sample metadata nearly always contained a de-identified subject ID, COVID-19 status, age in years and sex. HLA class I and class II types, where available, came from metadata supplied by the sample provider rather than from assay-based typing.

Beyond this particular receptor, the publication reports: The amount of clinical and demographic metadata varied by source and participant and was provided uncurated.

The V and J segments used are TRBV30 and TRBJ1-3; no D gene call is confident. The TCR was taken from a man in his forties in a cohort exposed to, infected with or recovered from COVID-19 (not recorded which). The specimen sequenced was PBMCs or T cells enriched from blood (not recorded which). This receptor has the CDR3 CAWSVRGSPLSGNTIYF. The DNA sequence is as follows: TGTGCCTGGAGTGTACGAGGAAGTCCTCTCTCTGGAAACACCATATATTTT. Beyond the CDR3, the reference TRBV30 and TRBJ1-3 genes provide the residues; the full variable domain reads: SQTIHQWPATLVQPVGSPLSLECTVEGTSNPNLYWYRQAAGRGLQLLFYSVGIGQISSEVPQNLSASRPQDRQFILSSKKLLLSDSGFYLCAWSVRGSPLSGNTIYFGEGSWLTVV.